This T cell receptor beta chain appears in the sequencing data of a study of siplizumab effects on memory and regulatory T cells. Whole-study results and caveats: Controls showed an average of roughly 30% Treg-derived mappable alloreactive CD4+ clones, while siplizumab showed about 69%. The alloresponse seemed to draw substantially on naive T cells, which appeared more diverse than memory cells. A minor fraction of alloreactive clones, and no more, mapped to unstimulated subsets.

This clone was picked up one time. Its antigen is as yet unknown. Data came from immunoSEQ multiplex PCR; TCRdb stores just in-frame clones and leaves some out. The table shows around 77,000 clones, with less than 95% occurring only once. V was pared by 2 bases and J by 1 base, with 8 bases between. From germline, CDR1 is MNHEY and CDR2 SVGAGI. This CDR3 comprises 14 residues. The receptor's source is a human donor in good health. The sequencing sample was made of CD8+ T cells sorted from blood. The chain has TRBV6-5 and TRBJ1-1; D not certain. As DNA, the CDR3 is TGTGCCAGCAGTTACCCGGGATCGAACACTGAAGCTTTCTTT. Translation: CASSYPGSNTEAFF.